One sample yielded the 30 T cell receptor beta chains listed below, sequenced in a study of HIV-infected patients and healthy controls. Reverse transcription used around 500 ng RNA and constant-region primers for alpha and beta. Alpha and beta chain libraries were made separately by chain-specific third strand synthesis with multiplexing indices. TCRdb itself ran the 5' RACE reads through MiXCR, one entry per CDR3 protein. The table has 8,000 to 13,000 distinct CDR3 sequences, 6.5% to 10% seen once. The repertoire came from unfractionated whole blood and reflected all unsorted peripheral T cells. Sequencing was carried out using blood. The receptors stem from an adult in good health.

There are many counts of this clonotype. The genes are TRBV12-3 or TRBV12-4 and TRBJ2-3, with D maybe TRBD2 (5 bases). Trimming removed 6 bases at V and 5 bases at J, with 9 bases between. CDR3 length equals 12 residues. CDR3 amino acids: CASRLEGDTQYF. Here the CDR3 DNA reads TGTGCCAGCAGGCTAGAGGGAGATACGCAGTATTTT.

This clonotype showed up many times. V gene TRBV6-4 combines with J gene TRBJ1-5; the match to TRBD1 covers 9 bases. Germline V CDR1 and CDR2: MRHNA, SNTAGT. CDR3 length: 19 amino acids. V lost 10 bases and J lost 0; bases outside the gene matches: 19. CDR3: CATHQDRGHYGYSNQPQHF. The DNA for the CDR3 is TGTGCCACCCACCAGGACAGGGGACACTATGGCTATAGCAATCAGCCCCAGCATTTT.

The rearrangement links TRBV12-3 or TRBV12-4 to TRBJ1-3, with a possible D match to TRBD1 (5 bases). There are 14 residues in the CDR3. V dropped 3 bases and J dropped 4 bases, with 10 bases sitting between them. The CDR3 loop is CASSFAGPGNTIYF. The CDR3 bases are TGTGCCAGCAGTTTCGCAGGGCCCGGAAACACCATATATTTT.

This clonotype was counted ten times or more. The chain links TRBV20-1 to TRBJ1-6; 10 bases match TRBD1. The trim removed 5 bases at V and 2 bases at J, leaving 6 bases unmatched. CDR1 is DFQATT, CDR2 SNEGSKA, per germline (reference sequence). This CDR3 has 16 amino acids. DNA for the CDR3: TGCAGTGCTGGGGGACAGGGGAAAGCCTATAATTCACCCCTCCACTTT. Encoded protein: CSAGGQGKAYNSPLHF.

This rearrangement joins TRBV12-3 or TRBV12-4 to TRBJ2-3, with a possible D match to TRBD2 (6 bases). With 3 bases removed from V and 9 bases from J, the gap between germline ends came to 13 bases. CDR3 size: 13 residues. CDR3 region: CASSFRYGGTQYF. The CDR3 coding sequence is TGTGCCAGCAGTTTCCGTTACGGAGGGACGCAGTATTTT.

This clonotype has ten or more counts. The chain couples TRBV27 to TRBJ1-1, with 7 bases lining up with TRBD1. The CDR3 length is 14 residues. Trimming at V came to 6 bases and at J to 1 base, leaving 5 bases not matched to a gene. Germline V gene lookup returns CDR1 MNHEY and CDR2 SMNVEV (reference sequence). The chain's CDR3 is CASRHRGSNTEAFF. The CDR3 DNA is TGTGCCAGCAGACACAGGGGCTCGAACACTGAAGCTTTCTTT.

This clonotype was counted many times. The chain employs TRBV11-2 and TRBJ2-1, with no clear D. The germline CDR1 and CDR2 sequences are SGHAT and FQNNGV. The CDR3 sequence is 14 residues long. Deletions cut 5 bases from V and 3 bases from J, with 11 bases between. Here the CDR3 DNA reads TGTGCCAGCAGCCCCCCCTCGGGCTACAATGAGCAGTTCTTC. Translated: CASSPPSGYNEQFF.

Within the sample, this clonotype is medium-sized. This chain uses TRBV12-3 or TRBV12-4 with TRBJ1-1; no definite D call. Between the trimmed V and J ends, which lost 3 bases and 0 bases, there was a span of 8 bases. This CDR3 has 14 amino acids. CDR3 protein: CASSFAGLNTEAFF. Here the CDR3 DNA reads TGTGCCAGCAGTTTCGCTGGACTGAACACTGAAGCTTTCTTT.

Relative to its sample, this clonotype is medium-sized. This chain connects TRBV24-1 to TRBJ1-5; 8 positions match TRBD1. Germline CDR1 reads KGHDR; CDR2 reads SFDVKD. The CDR3 totals 16 residues. J gave up 11 bases and V 3 bases, and 14 bases lay outside the gene matches. The DNA of the CDR3 is TGTGCCACCAGTGATCTTCGTACAGGGGGGCGGCTGTCCCAGCATTTT. Translated: CATSDLRTGGRLSQHF.

This clonotype is classed as medium-sized. The chain uses TRBV6-2 or TRBV6-3 and TRBJ2-7; D unresolved. Looked up from germline, CDR1 is MNHEY and CDR2 is SVGEGT. The CDR3 consists of 14 residues. Trimming removed 5 bases at V and 6 bases at J, with 17 bases between. For the CDR3, the DNA is TGTGCCAGCAGTGGGATCGGGTCTCCCTCCGAGCAGTACTTC. Encoded protein: CASSGIGSPSEQYF.

This clonotype is medium-sized. CDR3 amino acids: CAWSAGQGYQPQHF. The CDR3 DNA follows: TGTGCCTGGAGCGCGGGCCAGGGATATCAGCCCCAGCATTTT. The genes are TRBV30 and TRBJ1-5, with D maybe TRBD1 (5 bases). Trimming removed 3 bases from V and 5 bases from J, with 14 bases in between. CDR3 length equals 14 residues. Germline lookup yields CDR1 GTSNPN and CDR2 SVGIG (reference sequence). The full variable domain, rest sourced from reference TRBV30 and TRBJ1-5, is SQTIHQWPATLVQPVGSPLSLECTVEGTSNPNLYWYRQAAGRGLQLLFYSVGIGQISSEVPQNLSASRPQDRQFILSSKKLLLSDSGFYLCAWSAGQGYQPQHFGDGTRLSIL.

This sequence joins TRBV10-1 and TRBJ2-7, with 7 bases fitting TRBD2. Germline V CDR1 and CDR2: WNHNN, SYGVQD (reference sequence). The CDR3 extends over 15 amino acids. With V trimmed by 2 bases and J by 6 bases, 10 bases remained unmatched. The CDR3 DNA reads as TGCGCCAGCAGTGAGACGTTGGGGGGGGGGAGCGAGCAGTACTTC. Its protein product is CASSETLGGGSEQYF.

The chain joins TRBV12-3 or TRBV12-4 to TRBJ2-1; 10 nucleotides line up with TRBD1. The CDR3 is 13 residues long. Germline trimming cut 6 bases from V and 10 bases from J; bases unmatched to any gene: 6. The chain's CDR3 is CASSWDRGDEQFF. CDR3 DNA: TGTGCCAGCAGCTGGGACAGGGGCGACGAGCAGTTCTTC.

Many counts were recorded for this clonotype. The rearrangement links TRBV21-1 to TRBJ2-1; the DNA was not compared with TRBD1, the D call given in the table. TRBV21-1 is deemed a pseudogene. There are 16 residues in the CDR3. CDR3 coding DNA: TGTGCCAGCAGCCCCAGGGTCAACGGCCCCTACAATGAGCAGTTCTTC. Protein product: CASSPRVNGPYNEQFF.

The V call is TRBV5-5, the J call TRBJ2-5; D possibly corresponds to TRBD1 (6 bases). The CDR3 is 16 amino acids. CDR1 and CDR2 from the germline V gene are SGHKS and YYEKEE (reference sequence). V lost 4 bases to trimming and J lost 5 bases, with 21 bases between them. For the CDR3, the DNA is TGTGCCAGCAGCCCCGGGACAAGGGGCTCGCAGGAGACCCAGTACTTC. Encoded protein: CASSPGTRGSQETQYF. Variable domain in full (rest from reference TRBV5-5 and TRBJ2-5): DAGVTQSPTHLIKTRGQQVTLRCSPISGHKSVSWYQQVLGQGPQFIFQYYEKEERGRGNFPDRFSARQFPNYSSELNVNALLLGDSALYLCASSPGTRGSQETQYFGPGTRLLVL.

The rearrangement joins TRBV5-1 to TRBJ1-4, with 7 bases lining up with TRBD1. CDR3 length equals 14 residues. Germline trimming cut 4 bases from V and 7 bases from J; bases unmatched to any gene: 7. Germline CDR1 and CDR2: SGHRS and YFSETQ. CDR3 DNA sequence: TGCGCCAGCAGCCTCGGACAGGACGGTGAAAAACTGTTTTTT. It specifies CASSLGQDGEKLFF.

This clonotype showed up many times. The chain carries TRBV30 and TRBJ1-2; 10 nucleotides align to TRBD1. CDR1 GTSNPN and CDR2 SVGIG come from the germline V gene (reference sequence). The length of the CDR3 is 15 residues. The V gene end was trimmed by 2 bases and the J gene end by 6 bases; junction bases not matched to a gene: 9. The CDR3 bases are TGTGCCTGGAGTCCCGACAGGGGGCGCGTCAATGGCTACACCTTC. Protein sequence: CAWSPDRGRVNGYTF. Full variable domain (remainder filled in from reference TRBV30 and TRBJ1-2): SQTIHQWPATLVQPVGSPLSLECTVEGTSNPNLYWYRQAAGRGLQLLFYSVGIGQISSEVPQNLSASRPQDRQFILSSKKLLLSDSGFYLCAWSPDRGRVNGYTFGSGTRLTVV.

This clonotype was recorded a few times. This rearrangement joins TRBV9 to TRBJ2-1; no clear D gene. The CDR3 covers 14 residues. V gave up 0 bases and J gave up 4 bases, with 8 bases separating them. The germline gives CDR1 SGDLS, CDR2 YYNGEE. DNA of the CDR3: TGTGCCAGCAGCGTAGTCAGCTATTACAATGAGCAGTTCTTC. Its translation: CASSVVSYYNEQFF.

In this sample, this clonotype turned up many times. J is TRBJ2-1 and V is TRBV29-1; D uncertain. The V end was cut by 4 bases, the J end by 5 bases, with 6 bases between. The CDR3 has 11 residues. CDR1 is SQVTM and CDR2 is ANQGSEA in the germline V gene. The CDR3 coding sequence is TGCAGCGTTGTCCCTCACAATGAGCAGTTCTTC. As protein: CSVVPHNEQFF.

This clonotype is judged medium-sized. V usage is TRBV5-6 and J usage is TRBJ1-5; D is undetermined. The CDR3 runs to 14 residues. Germline V gene sequence: CDR1 SGHDT, CDR2 YYEEEE. The V and J ends lost 0 bases and 4 bases respectively, with 8 bases between them. The CDR3: CASSLGQLNQPQHF. For the CDR3, the DNA is TGTGCCAGCAGCTTGGGCCAGCTGAATCAGCCCCAGCATTTT.

This clonotype is medium-sized within its sample. The chain has TRBV6-5 and TRBJ1-2, with D possibly matching TRBD1 (6 bases). V lost 3 bases and J lost 7, with 9 bases in between. In germline, CDR1 is MNHEY, CDR2 SVGAGI. The CDR3 contains 12 residues. CDR3 sequence (DNA): TGTGCCAGCAGTTATCAGGGGCTTGGCTACACCTTC. This translates into CASSYQGLGYTF.

This clonotype is deemed medium-sized. V gene TRBV5-1 combines with J gene TRBJ1-3; D not resolved. The V end was cut by 0 bases, the J end by 7 bases, with 14 bases between. CDR3 length equals 15 residues. Germline CDR1 and CDR2: SGHRS and YFSETQ. CDR3: CASSLDWGAGNTIYF. CDR3 in DNA: TGCGCCAGCAGCTTGGATTGGGGAGCGGGGAACACCATATATTTT.

Many counts were recorded for this clonotype. This rearrangement joins TRBV12-3 or TRBV12-4 to TRBJ1-6; 10 positions match TRBD1. Germline trimming cut 5 bases from V and 10 bases from J; bases unmatched to any gene: 5. The CDR3 length is 14 residues. The CDR3 here is CASSTGQGFSPLHF. The CDR3 DNA follows: TGTGCCAGCAGTACGGGACAGGGGTTCTCACCCCTCCACTTT.

Judged by abundance, this clonotype is medium-sized. V is TRBV12-3 or TRBV12-4 and J is TRBJ1-1; tentative D call: TRBD1 (5 bases). The CDR3 runs to 13 residues. V lost 7 bases, J lost 0 bases, and 9 bases lay in between. The CDR3 region has the DNA TGTGCCAGCACCTACAGGTTGAACACTGAAGCTTTCTTT. This sequence encodes CASTYRLNTEAFF.

The rearrangement uses TRBV5-1 and TRBJ2-7, with D perhaps TRBD1 (6 bases). The CDR3 is 13 residues long. Trimming took 4 bases from V and 6 from J, leaving 14 bases between them. CDR1 is SGHRS, CDR2 YFSETQ, per germline. This chain's CDR3 is CASSLNEGVEQYF. In DNA form, the CDR3 reads TGCGCCAGCAGCCTGAATGAGGGGGTCGAGCAGTACTTC.

This clonotype rates as medium-sized (0.01 to 0.1%). The chain couples TRBV6-5 to TRBJ1-3; D is uncertain. Germline V gene lookup returns CDR1 MNHEY and CDR2 SVGAGI. The CDR3 loop spans 14 amino acids. V lost 6 bases and J lost 0, with 9 bases in between. The CDR3 DNA is TGTGCCAGCAGCTCTCAAAGCTCTGGAAACACCATATATTTT. This sequence encodes CASSSQSSGNTIYF.

This clonotype qualifies as medium-sized. V gene TRBV12-3 or TRBV12-4 combines with J gene TRBJ1-1, with 9 positions matching TRBD1. V trimming: 7 bases; J trimming: 2 bases; junction bases outside the gene matches: 17. The CDR3 is made up of 18 amino acids. As DNA, the CDR3 is TGTGCCAGCATGGGACCGGACAGGGGCCTTCTTGGCAACACTGAAGCTTTCTTT. Its translation: CASMGPDRGLLGNTEAFF.

Relative to its sample, this clonotype is medium-sized. The chain employs TRBV6-6 and TRBJ1-2; TRBD1 is a possible D gene (6 bases). The V end lost 5 bases, the J end lost 8 bases, and 18 bases lay between the germline ends. Germline loops: CDR1 MNHNY, CDR2 SVGAGI (reference sequence). The CDR3 is 14 residues long. In nucleotides, the CDR3 is TGTGCCAGCAGTCCTTCTGGGGGGCCGGGGGGCTACACCTTC. Translating gives CASSPSGGPGGYTF.

This clonotype came up many times. V and J are TRBV3-1 and TRBJ1-3; D not certain. This CDR3 has 17 residues. Trimming removed 3 bases from V and 0 bases from J, with 15 bases in between. Germline CDR1 is LGHDT and CDR2 is YNNKEL (reference sequence). This chain's CDR3 is CASSQGSSTISGNTIYF. The CDR3 coding sequence is TGTGCCAGCAGCCAGGGAAGCTCGACCATCTCTGGAAACACCATATATTTT.

This clonotype occurred many times. CDR3 DNA sequence: TGTGCCAGCTCACTGCGGACAGGTCGAACTGAAGCTTTCTTT. Translation gives CASSLRTGRTEAFF. This chain joins TRBV18 and TRBJ1-1; 7 bases agree with TRBD1. Germline V gene data show CDR1 as KGHSH and CDR2 as LQKENI. J was trimmed by 5 bases and V by 4 bases; bases with no gene match: 7. The CDR3 totals 14 residues.